This TCR beta chain was observed in a study of blood T cell repertoires in COVID-19. The germline V gene encodes CDR1 GTSNPN and CDR2 SVGIG (reference sequence). The CDR3 is 13 residues long. V was shortened by 1 base and J by 2 bases, with 8 bases between the two germline ends. The table came from immunoSEQ multiplex PCR; TCRdb's copy has only in-frame clones and leaves some out. In the table there are 85,000 to 120,000 clones, about 87% of which are singletons. The origin of this receptor is a man aged 50 to 60 with active or convalescent COVID-19. The sample consisted of peripheral blood. The rearrangement links TRBV30 to TRBJ1-1; D gene ambiguous. The DNA for the CDR3 is TGTGCCTGGAGTGGAGAGTCCAACACTGAAGCTTTCTTT. It encodes CAWSGESNTEAFF.